Listed here are 32 T cell receptor beta chains from one sample, sequenced in a study of regulatory T cells in long-lasting Graves disease. Time point: newly diagnosed GD, antithyroid drugs for less than 3 months. RNA extracted from PBMCs served as the sequencing template. For TCR beta, libraries came from iRepertoire HTBI primers and Arm-PCR of CDR3 regions. TCRdb reprocessed the multiplex PCR reads via MiXCR and lists one record per CDR3 protein. The data hold about 560,000 distinct CDR3 sequences, with about 15% observed a single time. These same records also appear under a second study, on T cells in Graves' hyperthyroidism and ophthalmopathy.

Material: peripheral blood mononuclear cells (PBMCs), obtained at new diagnosis, from a patient treated with antithyroid drugs. Every receptor here comes from a man aged 18-30 years with Graves disease.

The V and J genes are TRBV19 and TRBJ2-1; 8 nucleotides match TRBD2. V shed 6 bases and J 1 base; nucleotides not matched to a gene: 8. Germline CDR1 reads LNHDA; CDR2 reads SQIVND (reference sequence). This CDR3 has 16 residues. The CDR3 spells CASRDLAGSSYNEQFF. The CDR3 DNA reads TGTGCCAGTAGAGACTTAGCGGGATCTTCCTACAATGAGCAGTTCTTC.

This clonotype was observed many times. The genes are TRBV30 and TRBJ2-2; possibly TRBD2 for D (6 bases). V was clipped by 1 base and J by 13 bases, with 10 bases between them. The CDR3 length is 11 residues. The germline V gene encodes CDR1 GTSNPN and CDR2 SVGIG (reference sequence). CDR3 protein: CAWSAGEVLFF. The CDR3 DNA reads TGTGCCTGGAGTGCGGGGGAGGTGCTGTTTTTT.

The gene calls are TRBV4-2 and TRBJ2-7; D is perhaps TRBD2 (6 bases). The germline gives CDR1 LGHNA, CDR2 YNFKEQ. Trimming left V 4 bases short and J 0 bases short, with 10 bases between. The CDR3 totals 14 residues. The CDR3 DNA sequence: TGTGCCAGCAGCCTGGGACTCACCTCCTACGAGCAGTACTTC. It yields the protein CASSLGLTSYEQYF.

Ten or more counts support this clonotype. The genes are TRBV7-2 and TRBJ2-5; TRBD1 matches 9 bases. The germline gives CDR1 SGHTA, CDR2 FQGNSA. The V gene end was trimmed by 4 bases and the J gene end by 5 bases; junction bases not matched to a gene: 5. The CDR3 covers 14 residues. In DNA, the CDR3 is TGTGCCAGCAGCTCGGGACAGGGAAAGGAGACCCAGTACTTC. Amino acid sequence: CASSSGQGKETQYF.

This clonotype came up many times. V is TRBV5-1 and J is TRBJ1-1; D unresolved. CDR1 SGHRS and CDR2 YFSETQ come from the germline V gene. This CDR3 spans 13 amino acids. Between the trimmed V and J ends, which lost 2 bases and 7 bases, there was a span of 12 bases. The CDR3 spells CASSFFGISEAFF. CDR3 DNA sequence: TGCGCCAGCAGCTTCTTTGGGATTAGTGAAGCTTTCTTT.

This chain uses TRBV5-1 with TRBJ1-4, with no clear D. The length of the CDR3 is 17 residues. Germline V gene lookup returns CDR1 SGHRS and CDR2 YFSETQ. Deletions cut 0 bases from V and 8 bases from J, with 20 bases between. Here the CDR3 DNA reads TGCGCCAGCAGCTTGGGGCCGGACGGCCCCTTTTGGGAAAAACTGTTTTTT. This translates into CASSLGPDGPFWEKLFF.

For this clonotype: This may come from a read error, since a much larger clone is one base off. The gene calls are TRBV28 and TRBJ1-1; D is unresolved. V was pared by 10 bases and J by 1 base, with 13 bases between. This CDR3 contains 13 residues. CDR1 is MDHEN, CDR2 SYDVKM, per germline. The CDR3 region has the DNA TGTGCCATCACGAGAGGGAAGAACACTGAAGCTTTCTTT. Translating it yields CAITRGKNTEAFF. The full variable domain, rest sourced from reference TRBV28 and TRBJ1-1, is DVKVTQSSRYLVKRTGEKVFLECVQDMDHENMFWYRQDPGLGLRLIYFSYDVKMKEKGDIPEGYSVSREKKERFSLILESASTNQTSMYLCAITRGKNTEAFFGQGTRLTVV.

This clonotype was counted only a few times. The chain joins TRBV30 to TRBJ1-1; D gene uncertain. Trimming cost V 2 bases and J 1 base, with 5 bases left between them. The CDR3 is 12 residues long. Germline loops: CDR1 GTSNPN, CDR2 SVGIG (reference sequence). CDR3 bases: TGTGCCTGGAGTCGTGCGAACACTGAAGCTTTCTTT. Translated, it gives CAWSRANTEAFF.

This clonotype was seen a few times. This sequence joins TRBV29-1 and TRBJ1-1; 8 bases match TRBD1. From germline, CDR1 is SQVTM and CDR2 ANQGSEA. There are 14 residues in the CDR3. After removal of 0 bases from V and 2 bases from J, the junction contained 2 bases not matched to a gene. The CDR3 protein is CSVEDDRGNTEAFF. The DNA of the CDR3 is TGCAGCGTTGAAGATGACAGGGGCAACACTGAAGCTTTCTTT. Using reference TRBV29-1 and TRBJ1-1 for the parts outside the CDR3, the full variable domain is SAVISQKPSRDICQRGTSLTIQCQVDSQVTMMFWYRQQPGQSLTLIATANQGSEATYESGFVIDKFPISRPNLTFSTLTVSNMSPEDSSIYLCSVEDDRGNTEAFFGQGTRLTVV.

The chain has TRBV7-9 and TRBJ2-2, with D maybe TRBD2 (5 bases). There are 14 residues in the CDR3. Looked up from germline, CDR1 is SEHNR and CDR2 is FQNEAQ (reference sequence). The ends were cut back, 5 bases at V and 2 bases at J, with 9 bases in the middle. The CDR3 loop is CASSRSGNTGELFF. Here the CDR3 DNA reads TGTGCCAGCAGCCGAAGCGGCAACACCGGGGAGCTGTTTTTT.

This clonotype has only a few counts. The chain employs TRBV20-1 and TRBJ2-3; 10 bases align to TRBD2. CDR1 is DFQATT, CDR2 SNEGSKA, per germline (reference sequence). This CDR3 contains 22 residues. Trimming at V came to 6 bases and at J to 14 bases, leaving 41 bases not matched to a gene. The CDR3 DNA sequence: TGCAGTGCCGGCAGGGCAGGGCCGGGTCCTGGCATGAGCGGGGGGGGGACCTCGCCGCGGTATTTT. This encodes CSAGRAGPGPGMSGGGTSPRYF.

This clonotype was detected only a few times. The chain employs TRBV7-3 and TRBJ2-7; D not certain. The CDR3 contains 16 residues. Between the trimmed V and J ends, which lost 4 bases and 3 bases, there was a span of 19 bases. Germline-derived CDR1 and CDR2 are SGHTA and FQGTGA. CDR3 sequence (DNA): TGTGCCAGCAGCTGTCCGGCGTCCCCTGCCCACTACGAGCAGTACTTC. As protein: CASSCPASPAHYEQYF. Full variable domain (rest looked up from reference TRBV7-3 and TRBJ2-7): GAGVSQTPSNKVTEKGKYVELRCDPISGHTALYWYRQSLGQGPEFLIYFQGTGAADDSGLPNDRFFAVRPEGSVSTLKIQRTERGDSAVYLCASSCPASPAHYEQYFGPGTRLTVT.

This clonotype was detected ten times or more. The J gene is TRBJ2-1, the V gene TRBV28; 11 nucleotides line up with TRBD2. The CDR3 length is 15 residues. CDR1 MDHEN and CDR2 SYDVKM come from the germline V gene. Germline trimming cut 3 bases from V and 6 bases from J; bases unmatched to any gene: 4. The CDR3 DNA follows: TGTGCCAGCAGTTTTCCTAGCGGGAGGCCCAATGAGCAGTTCTTC. This codes for CASSFPSGRPNEQFF. Complete variable domain (other parts from reference TRBV28 and TRBJ2-1): DVKVTQSSRYLVKRTGEKVFLECVQDMDHENMFWYRQDPGLGLRLIYFSYDVKMKEKGDIPEGYSVSREKKERFSLILESASTNQTSMYLCASSFPSGRPNEQFFGPGTRLTVL.

This clonotype was counted between two and nine times. The rearrangement links TRBV5-4 to TRBJ2-7; the match to TRBD2 covers 9 bases. With V trimmed by 4 bases and J by 1 base, 3 bases remained unmatched. Germline CDR1 and CDR2: SGHNT and YYREEE (reference sequence). This CDR3 comprises 14 residues. CDR3 DNA sequence: TGTGCCAGCAGCCGCGGACTAGCGTCCTACGAGCAGTACTTC. It encodes CASSRGLASYEQYF.

The CDR3 nucleotides read TGTGCCAGCAGTGCCTATACGACAGGGAACACTGAAGCTTTCTTT. Its protein is CASSAYTTGNTEAFF. This chain connects TRBV6-1 to TRBJ1-1; D might be TRBD1 (6 bases). From germline, CDR1 is MNHNS and CDR2 SASEGT. V was pared by 4 bases and J by 1 base, with 13 bases between. The CDR3 loop spans 15 amino acids.

This clonotype appeared a single time. Possible read error: a much larger clone is one base away. The rearrangement uses TRBV27 and TRBJ1-1; possibly TRBD1 for D (5 bases). With 4 bases removed from V and 8 bases from J, the gap between germline ends came to 17 bases. CDR1 is MNHEY and CDR2 is SMNVEV in the germline V gene (reference sequence). The CDR3 sequence is 14 residues long. This CDR3 is CASSYQGTNKEAFF. In nucleotides, the CDR3 is TGTGCCAGCAGTTATCAGGGTACAAACAAAGAAGCTTTCTTT.

The J gene is TRBJ1-2, the V gene TRBV28; a possible D gene is TRBD1 (6 bases). This CDR3 spans 13 amino acids. V was shortened by 6 bases and J by 6 bases, with 14 bases between the two germline ends. Germline V gene sequence: CDR1 MDHEN, CDR2 SYDVKM. The CDR3 DNA sequence: TGTGCCAGCAGCCCCAGGGGCTGGCATGGCTACACCTTC. Translated: CASSPRGWHGYTF.

The rearrangement uses TRBV20-1 and TRBJ2-1, with 9 positions matching TRBD2. The CDR3 consists of 17 residues. Unmatched junction bases numbered 15, after V lost 3 bases and J lost 6 bases. Germline assignment: CDR1 DFQATT and CDR2 SNEGSKA (reference sequence). The CDR3 DNA reads as TGCAGTGCTAGTGGGCTCGCGGGGGGGTCCATAGGCAATGAGCAGTTCTTC. Its translation: CSASGLAGGSIGNEQFF.

In this sample, this clonotype turned up a few times. The gene calls are TRBV3-1 and TRBJ2-7, with D maybe TRBD1 (6 bases). Germline CDR1 is LGHDT and CDR2 is YNNKEL (reference sequence). The CDR3 has 16 residues. The V and J ends lost 1 base and 2 bases respectively, with 15 bases between them. DNA of the CDR3: TGTGCCAGCAGCCAAGTGCCGGACAGACCCACCTACGAGCAGTACTTC. This translates into CASSQVPDRPTYEQYF.

This clonotype was counted ten times or more. This chain connects TRBV10-3 to TRBJ2-5; 8 bases line up with TRBD1. This CDR3 has 16 amino acids. Germline V gives CDR1 ENHRY, CDR2 SYGVKD. With V trimmed by 11 bases and J by 4 bases, 18 bases remained unmatched. Here the CDR3 reads CAVSSQGPGQAETQYF. As DNA, the CDR3 is TGTGCCGTAAGCTCCCAGGGACCGGGACAGGCAGAGACCCAGTACTTC.

This clonotype was seen many times. The genes are TRBV12-3 or TRBV12-4 and TRBJ1-2; 8 bases fit TRBD1. Unmatched junction bases numbered 8, after V lost 6 bases and J lost 8 bases. This CDR3 is built from 13 residues. The CDR3 nucleotides read TGTGCCAGCAGCCTACAGGGGGACGGGGGCTACACCTTC. This translates into CASSLQGDGGYTF.

The gene calls are TRBV6-2 or TRBV6-3 and TRBJ2-1; D unclear. The CDR3 spans 12 residues. V was cut by 6 bases and J by 7 bases, with 10 bases left in between. Germline values: CDR1 MNHEY, CDR2 SVGEGT. DNA for the CDR3: TGTGCCAGCAGCGAGACCGGGAATGAGCAGTTCTTC. As protein: CASSETGNEQFF.

This clonotype was observed at least ten times. The chain links TRBV28 to TRBJ2-5; TRBD1 aligns across 10 bases. Germline values: CDR1 MDHEN, CDR2 SYDVKM. The trim removed 7 bases at V and 2 bases at J, leaving 7 bases unmatched. CDR3 length: 15 residues. The chain's CDR3 is CASNIGTGVQETQYF. The DNA for the CDR3 is TGTGCCAGCAACATCGGGACAGGGGTACAAGAGACCCAGTACTTC. The whole variable domain, filled in from reference TRBV28 and TRBJ2-5, reads DVKVTQSSRYLVKRTGEKVFLECVQDMDHENMFWYRQDPGLGLRLIYFSYDVKMKEKGDIPEGYSVSREKKERFSLILESASTNQTSMYLCASNIGTGVQETQYFGPGTRLLVL.

This clonotype occurred many times. As DNA, the CDR3 is TGCAGTGCTAGGGTACTAGCGGGCCAATACAATGAGCAGTTCTTC. Protein product: CSARVLAGQYNEQFF. J is TRBJ2-1 and V is TRBV20-1; TRBD2 agrees at 9 bases. Germline CDR1 is DFQATT and CDR2 is SNEGSKA (reference sequence). The CDR3 extends over 15 amino acids. V dropped 3 bases and J dropped 4; count of bases not matched to a gene: 7.

The gene calls are TRBV6-1 and TRBJ1-4, with 7 bases matching TRBD1. Unmatched junction bases numbered 16, after V lost 1 base and J lost 8 bases. Looked up from germline, CDR1 is MNHNS and CDR2 is SASEGT. This CDR3 comprises 18 residues. CDR3 in amino acids: CASSEGGEQGRLWEKLFF. As DNA, the CDR3 is TGTGCCAGCAGTGAAGGGGGAGAACAGGGGCGGTTATGGGAAAAACTGTTTTTT.

This clonotype was seen ten or more times. V is TRBV9 and J is TRBJ2-3; 9 positions agree with TRBD1. Losses at the gene ends were 4 bases for V and 4 bases for J; bases not matched to a gene: 10. Germline V gene data show CDR1 as SGDLS and CDR2 as YYNGEE. There are 16 residues in the CDR3. The CDR3 region is CASSTLTGGQADTQYF. The CDR3 nucleotides are TGTGCCAGCAGCACCCTGACAGGGGGTCAGGCAGATACGCAGTATTTT.

This clonotype was observed a handful of times. The chain is built from TRBV29-1 and TRBJ2-7; possible D gene TRBD1, 5 bases. Deletions cut 6 bases from V and 1 base from J, with 7 bases between. Germline CDR1 reads SQVTM; CDR2 reads ANQGSEA. This CDR3 spans 11 amino acids. The CDR3 reads CSVTVSYEQYF. In nucleotides, the CDR3 is TGCAGCGTGACAGTTTCCTACGAGCAGTACTTC.

Concerning this clonotype: This could be a read error, since a much larger clone is one nucleotide away. Because the CDR3 is missing its conserved closing phenylalanine or tryptophan, this is likely a read error. The chain recombines TRBV3-1 with TRBJ2-7, with 7 bases lining up with TRBD1. Looked up from germline, CDR1 is LGHDT and CDR2 is YNNKEL (reference sequence). The V and J ends lost 3 bases and 0 bases, in that order; junction bases with no gene match: 8. The CDR3 contains 16 residues. In DNA form, the CDR3 reads TGTGCCAGCAGCCAGTTCGACAGGGCACCCTCCTACGAGCAGTACCTC. Residues: CASSQFDRAPSYEQYL.

The chain recombines TRBV7-9 with TRBJ2-2; TRBD2 agrees at 10 bases. The junction had 12 bases not matched to a gene; V was cut back by 5 bases and J by 6 bases. The germline V gene has CDR1 SEHNR and CDR2 FQNEAQ (reference sequence). This CDR3 has 17 residues. In nucleotides, the CDR3 is TGTGCCAGCAGCCCAACTAGCGGGATTCAACGAGCCGGGGAGCTGTTTTTT. Translation: CASSPTSGIQRAGELFF. Complete variable domain (other parts from reference TRBV7-9 and TRBJ2-2): DTGVSQNPRHKITKRGQNVTFRCDPISEHNRLYWYRQTLGQGPEFLTYFQNEAQLEKSRLLSDRFSAERPKGSFSTLEIQRTEQGDSAMYLCASSPTSGIQRAGELFFGEGSRLTVL.

The chain uses TRBV14 and TRBJ2-3; tentative D call: TRBD2 (5 bases). Trimming took off 4 bases at V and 4 bases at J, with 15 bases between the two ends. The CDR3 is made up of 15 amino acids. Per germline, CDR1 SGHDN and CDR2 FVKESK. Written as DNA, the CDR3 is TGTGCCAGCAGCCCGCCTCGGGGAAGGGCAGATACGCAGTATTTT. Translated, it gives CASSPPRGRADTQYF.

The sample holds many counts of this clonotype. The rearrangement uses TRBV15 and TRBJ2-5; 9 positions agree with TRBD2. Looked up from germline, CDR1 is LNHNV and CDR2 is YYDKDF (reference sequence). V dropped 5 bases and J dropped 2; count of bases not matched to a gene: 9. This CDR3 region has 16 residues. The CDR3 region has the DNA TGTGCCACCAGCCCCCTTCCGGGACTAGCTCAAGAGACCCAGTACTTC. Translation: CATSPLPGLAQETQYF.

V gene TRBV9 combines with J gene TRBJ1-1; weak D call: TRBD1 (5 bases). In germline, CDR1 is SGDLS, CDR2 YYNGEE. CDR3 size: 15 residues. Trimming left V 0 bases short and J 7 bases short, with 16 bases between. CDR3: CASSVGSGVENEAFF. CDR3 in DNA: TGTGCCAGCAGCGTAGGGTCGGGGGTGGAGAATGAAGCTTTCTTT.